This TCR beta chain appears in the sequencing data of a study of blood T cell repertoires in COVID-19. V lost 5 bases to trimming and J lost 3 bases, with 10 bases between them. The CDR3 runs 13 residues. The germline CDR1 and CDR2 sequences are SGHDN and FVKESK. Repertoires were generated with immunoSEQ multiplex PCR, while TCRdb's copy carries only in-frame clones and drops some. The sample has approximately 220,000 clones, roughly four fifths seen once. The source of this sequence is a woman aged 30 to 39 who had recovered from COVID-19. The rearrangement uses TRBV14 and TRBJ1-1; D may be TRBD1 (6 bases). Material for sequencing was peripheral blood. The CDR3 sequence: CASSTQGYTEAFF. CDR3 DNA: TGTGCCAGCAGCACGCAGGGGTACACTGAAGCTTTCTTT. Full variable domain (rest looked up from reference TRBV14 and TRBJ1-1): EAGVTQFPSHSVIEKGQTVTLRCDPISGHDNLYWYRRVMGKEIKFLLHFVKESKQDESGMPNNRFLAERTGGTYSTLKVQPAELEDSGVYFCASSTQGYTEAFFGQGTRLTVV.